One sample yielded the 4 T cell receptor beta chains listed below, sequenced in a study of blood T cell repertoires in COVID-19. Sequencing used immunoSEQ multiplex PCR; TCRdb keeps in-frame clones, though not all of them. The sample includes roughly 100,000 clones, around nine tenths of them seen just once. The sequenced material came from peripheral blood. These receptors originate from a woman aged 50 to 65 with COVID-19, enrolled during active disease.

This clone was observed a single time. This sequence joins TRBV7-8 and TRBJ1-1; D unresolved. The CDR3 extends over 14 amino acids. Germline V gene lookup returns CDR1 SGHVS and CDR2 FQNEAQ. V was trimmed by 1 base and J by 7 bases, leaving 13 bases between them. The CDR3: CASSLELIHGEAFF. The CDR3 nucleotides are TGTGCCAGCAGCTTAGAACTCATCCACGGTGAAGCTTTCTTT.

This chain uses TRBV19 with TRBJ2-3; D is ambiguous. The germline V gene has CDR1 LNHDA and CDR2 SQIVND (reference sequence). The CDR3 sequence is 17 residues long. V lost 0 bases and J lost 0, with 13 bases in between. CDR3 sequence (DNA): TGTGCCAGTAGTATAGATCCCCCCATTACTAGCACAGATACGCAGTATTTT. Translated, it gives CASSIDPPITSTDTQYF.

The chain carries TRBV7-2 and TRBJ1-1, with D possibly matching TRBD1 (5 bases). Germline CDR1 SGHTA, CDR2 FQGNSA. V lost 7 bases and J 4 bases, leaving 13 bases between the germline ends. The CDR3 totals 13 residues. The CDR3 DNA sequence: TGTGCCAGCAACTTGGGGGGTGGCACTGAAGCTTTCTTT. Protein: CASNLGGGTEAFF. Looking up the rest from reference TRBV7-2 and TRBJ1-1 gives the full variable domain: GAGVSQSPSNKVTEKGKDVELRCDPISGHTALYWYRQSLGQGLEFLIYFQGNSAPDKSGLPSDRFSAERTGGSVSTLTIQRTQQEDSAVYLCASNLGGGTEAFFGQGTRLTVV.

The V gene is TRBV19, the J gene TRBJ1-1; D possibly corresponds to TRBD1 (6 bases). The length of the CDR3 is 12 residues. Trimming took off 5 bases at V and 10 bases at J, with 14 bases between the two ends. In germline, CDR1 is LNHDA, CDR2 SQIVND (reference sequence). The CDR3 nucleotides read TGTGCCAGTAGTGGAAACAGGGTGAGAGCTTTCTTT. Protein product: CASSGNRVRAFF.